This note documents a single T cell receptor beta chain sequence. The sample originates from a study of cytomegalovirus exposure and HLA in healthy donors. V lost 1 base and J lost 2; bases outside the gene matches: 4. The CDR3 covers 15 residues. Per germline, CDR1 SGHVS and CDR2 FQNEAQ. With 60 Vbeta and 13 Jbeta primers, the PCR was carried out. The protocol was immunoSEQ multiplex PCR, while the TCRdb copy is restricted to in-frame clones and leaves out a portion. Among some 87,000 clones listed, more than 60% were seen once. This chain uses TRBV7-8 with TRBJ1-1, with TRBD1 identical over 7 bases. This receptor was taken from a man aged 50 to 59 in good health and CMV-seropositive. Sequenced sample: PBMCs. The CDR3 nucleotides read TGTGCCAGCAGCTTAGGACGACAGGGTAACACTGAAGCTTTCTTT. Its translation is CASSLGRQGNTEAFF. Full variable domain (remainder filled in from reference TRBV7-8 and TRBJ1-1): GAGVSQSPRYKVAKRGQDVALRCDPISGHVSLFWYQQALGQGPEFLTYFQNEAQLDKSGLPSDRFFAERPEGSVSTLKIQRTQQEDSAVYLCASSLGRQGNTEAFFGQGTRLTVV.